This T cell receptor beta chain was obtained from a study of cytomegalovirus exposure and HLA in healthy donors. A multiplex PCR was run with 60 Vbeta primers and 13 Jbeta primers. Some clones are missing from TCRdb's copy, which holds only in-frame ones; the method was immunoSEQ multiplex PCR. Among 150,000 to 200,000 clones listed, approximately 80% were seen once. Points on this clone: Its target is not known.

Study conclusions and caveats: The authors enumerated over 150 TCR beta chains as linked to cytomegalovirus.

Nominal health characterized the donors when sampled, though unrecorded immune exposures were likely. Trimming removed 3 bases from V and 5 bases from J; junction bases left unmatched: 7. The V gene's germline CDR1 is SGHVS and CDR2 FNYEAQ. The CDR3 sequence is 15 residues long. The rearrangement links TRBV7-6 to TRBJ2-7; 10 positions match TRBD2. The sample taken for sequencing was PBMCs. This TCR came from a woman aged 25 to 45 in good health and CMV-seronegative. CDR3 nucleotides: TGTGCCAGCAGCTTGGGCACTAGCGGGACCCACGAGCAGTACTTC. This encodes CASSLGTSGTHEQYF.